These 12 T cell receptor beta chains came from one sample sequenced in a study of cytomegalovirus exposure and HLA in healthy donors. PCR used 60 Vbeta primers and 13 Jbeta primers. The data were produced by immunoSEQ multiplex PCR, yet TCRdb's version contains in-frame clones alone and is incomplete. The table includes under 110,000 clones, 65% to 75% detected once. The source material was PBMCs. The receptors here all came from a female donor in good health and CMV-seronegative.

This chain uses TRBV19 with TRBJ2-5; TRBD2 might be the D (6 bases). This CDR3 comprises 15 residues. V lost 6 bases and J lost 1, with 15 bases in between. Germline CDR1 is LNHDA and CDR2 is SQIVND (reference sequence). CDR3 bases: TGTGCCAGTAGGAGACTAGAAGCCCCCCAAGAGACCCAGTACTTC. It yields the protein CASRRLEAPQETQYF.

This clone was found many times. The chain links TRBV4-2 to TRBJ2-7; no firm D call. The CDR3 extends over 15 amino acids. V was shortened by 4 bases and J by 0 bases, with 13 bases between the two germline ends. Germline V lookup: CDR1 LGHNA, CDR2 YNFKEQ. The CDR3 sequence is CASSPGTTISYEQYF. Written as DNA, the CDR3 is TGTGCCAGCAGCCCCGGCACCACTATCTCCTACGAGCAGTACTTC.

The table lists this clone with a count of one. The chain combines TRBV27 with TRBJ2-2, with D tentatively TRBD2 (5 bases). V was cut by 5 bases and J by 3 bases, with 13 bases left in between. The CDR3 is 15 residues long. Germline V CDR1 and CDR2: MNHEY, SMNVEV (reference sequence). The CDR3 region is CASSLIGEYTGELFF. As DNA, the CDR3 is TGTGCCAGCAGTCTTATCGGGGAATACACCGGGGAGCTGTTTTTT.

The CDR3 is CASRYDRFTDTQYF. The DNA for the CDR3 is TGTGCCAGCAGATACGACAGGTTCACAGATACGCAGTATTTT. The chain is built from TRBV5-4 and TRBJ2-3, with D perhaps TRBD1 (6 bases). V was pared by 5 bases and J by 2 bases, with 12 bases between. Germline V lookup: CDR1 SGHNT, CDR2 YYREEE (reference sequence). The CDR3 sequence is 14 residues long.

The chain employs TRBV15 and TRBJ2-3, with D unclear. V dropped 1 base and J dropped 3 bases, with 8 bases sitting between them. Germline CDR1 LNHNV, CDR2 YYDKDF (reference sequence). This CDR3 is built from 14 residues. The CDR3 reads CATSRGSLTDTQYF. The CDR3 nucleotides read TGTGCCACCAGCAGAGGAAGCCTTACAGATACGCAGTATTTT.

The CDR3: CASSSRPLRYSNQPQHF. The CDR3 DNA reads as TGTGCCAGTAGTTCCCGGCCCCTGCGGTATAGCAATCAGCCCCAGCATTTT. The J gene is TRBJ1-5, the V gene TRBV19; D call uncertain. V lost 5 bases and J 0 bases, leaving 17 bases between the germline ends. The germline CDR1 and CDR2 sequences are LNHDA and SQIVND (reference sequence). The CDR3 length is 17 residues.

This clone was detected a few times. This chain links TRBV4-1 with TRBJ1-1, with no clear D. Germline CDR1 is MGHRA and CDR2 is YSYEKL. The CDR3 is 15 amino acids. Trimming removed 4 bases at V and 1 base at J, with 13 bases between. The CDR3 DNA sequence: TGCGCCAGCAGCCGGTGGTTGGGCGAGAACACTGAAGCTTTCTTT. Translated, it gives CASSRWLGENTEAFF.

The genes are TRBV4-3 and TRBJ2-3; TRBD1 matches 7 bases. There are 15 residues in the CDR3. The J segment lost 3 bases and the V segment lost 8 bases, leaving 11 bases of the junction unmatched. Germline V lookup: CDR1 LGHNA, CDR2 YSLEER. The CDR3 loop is CASALGGVGTDTQYF. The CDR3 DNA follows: TGCGCCAGCGCTCTAGGGGGCGTGGGGACAGATACGCAGTATTTT.

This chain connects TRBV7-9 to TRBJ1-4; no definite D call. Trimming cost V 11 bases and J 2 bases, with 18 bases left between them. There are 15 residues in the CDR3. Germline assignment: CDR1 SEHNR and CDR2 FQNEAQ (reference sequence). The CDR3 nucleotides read TGTGCCCTCGGGGAGGCCGATTCGACTAATGAAAAACTGTTTTTT. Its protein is CALGEADSTNEKLFF.

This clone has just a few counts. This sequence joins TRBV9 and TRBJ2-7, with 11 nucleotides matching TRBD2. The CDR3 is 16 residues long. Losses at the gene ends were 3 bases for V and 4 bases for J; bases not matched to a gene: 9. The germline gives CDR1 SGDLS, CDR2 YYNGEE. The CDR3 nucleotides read TGTGCCAGCAGCGACCCAGGGGGGACTAGCGGATACGAGCAGTACTTC. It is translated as CASSDPGGTSGYEQYF.

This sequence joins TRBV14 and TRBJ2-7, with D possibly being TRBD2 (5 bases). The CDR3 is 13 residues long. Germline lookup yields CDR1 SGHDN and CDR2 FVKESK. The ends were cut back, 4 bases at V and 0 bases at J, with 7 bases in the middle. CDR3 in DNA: TGTGCCAGCAGCCGGACTGGCTCCTACGAGCAGTACTTC. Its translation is CASSRTGSYEQYF. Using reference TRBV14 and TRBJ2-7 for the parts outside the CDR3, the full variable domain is EAGVTQFPSHSVIEKGQTVTLRCDPISGHDNLYWYRRVMGKEIKFLLHFVKESKQDESGMPNNRFLAERTGGTYSTLKVQPAELEDSGVYFCASSRTGSYEQYFGPGTRLTVT.

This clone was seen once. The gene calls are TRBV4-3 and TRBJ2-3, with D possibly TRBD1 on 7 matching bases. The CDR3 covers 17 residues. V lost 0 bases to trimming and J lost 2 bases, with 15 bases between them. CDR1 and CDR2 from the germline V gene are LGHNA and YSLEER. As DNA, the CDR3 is TGCGCCAGCAGCCAAGATCCGCCAGGGGGGATCACAGATACGCAGTATTTT. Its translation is CASSQDPPGGITDTQYF.